What follows describes a single T cell receptor beta chain. Antigen: not known. This entry is derived from a study of monozygotic twins with cystic fibrosis. On the study more broadly: With about 15 PCR cycles, barcoded libraries came from 3 to 3.5 micrograms of fragmented DNA.

The protocol was immunoSEQ multiplex PCR, while the TCRdb copy is restricted to in-frame clones and leaves out a portion. The sample lists around 35,000 clones; over 75% were seen once. The V and J ends lost 5 bases and 0 bases, in that order; junction bases with no gene match: 2. Germline loops: CDR1 GTSNPN, CDR2 SVGIG (reference sequence). The CDR3 is made up of 15 amino acids. Findings and caveats of the study: Age, concordance and disease severity did not associate with shared CDR3 numbers. Co-twins had the most similar V usage for 13 of 16 pairs, J for 8.

The rearrangement joins TRBV30 to TRBJ2-6, with TRBD1 matching over 9 bases. The receptor comes from a girl aged 2 to 10 with cystic fibrosis. What was sequenced was blood. This chain's CDR3 is CAWGQGRSGANVLTF. Written as DNA, the CDR3 is TGTGCCTGGGGACAGGGGCGCTCTGGGGCCAACGTCCTGACTTTC.